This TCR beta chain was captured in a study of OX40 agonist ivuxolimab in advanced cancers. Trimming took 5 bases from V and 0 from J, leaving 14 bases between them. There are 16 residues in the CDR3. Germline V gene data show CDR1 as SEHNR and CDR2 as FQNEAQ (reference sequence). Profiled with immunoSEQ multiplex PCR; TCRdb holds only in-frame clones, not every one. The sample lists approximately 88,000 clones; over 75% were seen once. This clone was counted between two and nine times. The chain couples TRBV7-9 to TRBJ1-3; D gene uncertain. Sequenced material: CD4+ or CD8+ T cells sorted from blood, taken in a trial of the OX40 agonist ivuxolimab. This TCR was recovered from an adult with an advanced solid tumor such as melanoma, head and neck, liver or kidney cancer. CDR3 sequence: CASSRGAASSGNTIYF. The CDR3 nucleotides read TGTGCCAGCAGCCGAGGCGCGGCGAGCTCTGGAAACACCATATATTTT.